This T cell receptor (beta chain) originates from a study of CD8 T cells in Susac syndrome. Bulk CD8+ and CD4+ cells came from magnetic negative isolation; CD8+ TEMRA by FACS. Random hexamers were used to reverse transcribe the RNA input (about 0.45 to 1 ug). Amplification of TCR beta CDR3 by immunoSEQ multiplex PCR spanned 54 Vbeta and 13 Jbeta. MiXCR, applied by TCRdb to the immunoSEQ multiplex PCR reads, yields one record per CDR3 protein. The data show almost 450,000 distinct CDR3 sequences, with 75% to 90% seen just once and about 0.12% held by the top ten. The CDR3 runs to 15 residues. V lost 7 bases, J lost 5 bases, and 8 bases stayed unmatched. Germline V gene sequence: CDR1 MNHEY, CDR2 SVGAGI.

Input material: CD8+ T cells from PBMCs. The chain employs TRBV6-5 and TRBJ1-1, with 12 bases lining up with TRBD1. This TCR was recovered from a human donor with multiple sclerosis. The CDR3 nucleotides are TGTGCCAGCATCGGGACAGGGGGCGGGGAGACTGAAGCTTTCTTT. Amino acids: CASIGTGGGETEAFF.